These 17 T cell receptor beta chains came from one sample sequenced in a study of cytomegalovirus exposure and HLA in healthy donors. The PCR ran on 60 Vbeta and 13 Jbeta primers. Measured with immunoSEQ multiplex PCR; TCRdb has only the in-frame clones, and not every one. This sample carries 160,000 or so clones, 60% to 80% of them seen once, and the ten largest clones take 4.7%. What was sequenced was PBMCs. The receptors were sampled from a man younger than 35 in good health and CMV-seropositive.

V gene TRBV7-9 combines with J gene TRBJ2-2; 11 bases map to TRBD2. V shed 5 bases and J 0 bases; nucleotides not matched to a gene: 5. From germline, CDR1 is SEHNR and CDR2 FQNEAQ (reference sequence). The CDR3 has 17 residues. The DNA for the CDR3 is TGTGCCAGCAGCGGTCGACTAGCGGGATCGAACACCGGGGAGCTGTTTTTT. This translates into CASSGRLAGSNTGELFF.

The chain is built from TRBV20-1 and TRBJ2-1; no clear D. The V gene lost 6 bases and the J gene lost 8 bases, with 11 bases spanning the gap. The CDR3 totals 11 residues. The germline CDR1 and CDR2 sequences are DFQATT and SNEGSKA (reference sequence). The CDR3 bases are TGCAGTGCACAACCAGAGGATGAGCAGTTCTTC. It encodes CSAQPEDEQFF.

J is TRBJ2-5 and V is TRBV10-1; D gene ambiguous. The CDR3 runs 12 residues. Germline V lookup: CDR1 WNHNN, CDR2 SYGVQD (reference sequence). Between the trimmed V and J ends, which lost 3 bases and 5 bases, there was a span of 7 bases. The CDR3 sequence: CASSDNEETQYF. DNA of the CDR3: TGCGCCAGCAGTGACAACGAGGAGACCCAGTACTTC.

This chain uses TRBV29-1 with TRBJ2-4, with 10 positions matching TRBD1. This CDR3 has 15 residues. V was pared by 5 bases and J by 9 bases, with 13 bases of the junction left unmatched. The germline gives CDR1 SQVTM, CDR2 ANQGSEA. CDR3 sequence: CSVRDRGVLGGIQYF. CDR3 nucleotide sequence: TGCAGCGTTAGGGACAGGGGTGTTTTAGGCGGCATTCAGTACTTC.

The chain uses TRBV2 and TRBJ2-5; 11 nucleotides line up with TRBD1. This CDR3 is built from 15 residues. Germline V CDR1 and CDR2: SNHLY, FYNNEI. V trimming: 5 bases; J trimming: 1 base; junction bases outside the gene matches: 3. Written as DNA, the CDR3 is TGTGCCAGCAGTCGGGACAGGGGGTCCCAAGAGACCCAGTACTTC. It codes for CASSRDRGSQETQYF.

The genes are TRBV9 and TRBJ1-1, with a tentative D call TRBD1 (5 bases). Trimming pared 4 bases from V and 8 bases from J, leaving 15 bases between. The germline V gene encodes CDR1 SGDLS and CDR2 YYNGEE. The length of the CDR3 is 13 residues. This CDR3 reads CASSPRGRREAFF. The CDR3 DNA follows: TGTGCCAGCAGCCCAAGGGGCAGAAGGGAAGCTTTCTTT.

The chain recombines TRBV28 with TRBJ2-1; 8 bases fit TRBD1. J gave up 2 bases and V 1 base, and 1 base lay outside the gene matches. Germline V gene data show CDR1 as MDHEN and CDR2 as SYDVKM. The length of the CDR3 is 15 residues. The CDR3 loop is CASSLLQGAYNEQFF. In DNA, the CDR3 is TGTGCCAGCAGTTTATTACAGGGGGCCTACAATGAGCAGTTCTTC.

Only a few counts were recorded for this clone. The same CDR3 can be traced to other DNA sequences in this sample. The J gene is TRBJ1-1, the V gene TRBV18, with 11 positions matching TRBD1. The J segment lost 8 bases and the V segment lost 2 bases, leaving 1 base of the junction unmatched. This CDR3 is 13 amino acids long. Germline-derived CDR1 and CDR2 are KGHSH and LQKENI. The chain's CDR3 is CASSPGQGAEAFF. The DNA for the CDR3 is TGTGCCAGCTCACCAGGACAGGGGGCCGAAGCTTTCTTT. Full variable domain (outside the CDR3, taken from reference TRBV18 and TRBJ1-1): NAGVMQNPRHLVRRRGQEARLRCSPMKGHSHVYWYRQLPEEGLKFMVYLQKENIIDESGMPKERFSAEFPKEGPSILRIQQVVRGDSAAYFCASSPGQGAEAFFGQGTRLTVV.

CDR3 DNA: TGTGCCAGCAGCTCCCCTGGCGGGGGTCTAGGCTCCTACAATGAGCAGTTCTTC. This translates into CASSSPGGGLGSYNEQFF. V usage is TRBV5-4 and J usage is TRBJ2-1; 7 nucleotides align to TRBD2. The CDR3 spans 18 residues. Germline V gives CDR1 SGHNT, CDR2 YYREEE (reference sequence). V trimming: 3 bases; J trimming: 0 bases; junction bases outside the gene matches: 12.

This chain joins TRBV27 and TRBJ2-3; TRBD2 matches 9 bases. Trimming cost V 5 bases and J 3 bases; bases outside gene matches: 6. The CDR3 loop spans 15 amino acids. CDR1 is MNHEY and CDR2 is SMNVEV in the germline V gene (reference sequence). In nucleotides, the CDR3 is TGTGCCAGCAGTATACTTACTAGCGGGACAGATACGCAGTATTTT. This sequence encodes CASSILTSGTDTQYF.

The V and J genes are TRBV7-8 and TRBJ2-5; the match to TRBD2 covers 11 bases. The V gene's germline CDR1 is SGHVS and CDR2 FQNEAQ. The length of the CDR3 is 16 residues. The V gene end was trimmed by 5 bases and the J gene end by 4 bases; junction bases not matched to a gene: 9. CDR3 protein: CASSQPLAGAGETQYF. The CDR3 region has the DNA TGTGCCAGCAGCCAGCCACTAGCGGGGGCGGGAGAGACCCAGTACTTC.

The gene calls are TRBV5-1 and TRBJ2-5; 10 bases match TRBD2. The V gene end was trimmed by 1 base and the J gene end by 1 base; junction bases not matched to a gene: 4. The germline V gene encodes CDR1 SGHRS and CDR2 YFSETQ. There are 16 residues in the CDR3. The CDR3 nucleotides read TGCGCCAGCAGCTTGCGTGTAGCGGGAGGCCAAGAGACCCAGTACTTC. Its translation is CASSLRVAGGQETQYF.

This sequence joins TRBV29-1 and TRBJ2-2, with D unresolved. V was shortened by 4 bases and J by 5 bases, with 11 bases between the two germline ends. Germline CDR1 reads SQVTM; CDR2 reads ANQGSEA. The CDR3 totals 13 residues. CDR3 protein: CSVAAPPTGELFF. The CDR3 bases are TGCAGCGTTGCTGCGCCTCCGACCGGGGAGCTGTTTTTT.

J is TRBJ1-1 and V is TRBV5-1, with 7 bases identical to TRBD1. CDR3 length equals 14 residues. The germline CDR1 and CDR2 sequences are SGHRS and YFSETQ. The V and J ends lost 4 bases and 1 base, in that order; junction bases with no gene match: 4. In DNA form, the CDR3 reads TGCGCCAGCAGCACTGGGACAGCGAACACTGAAGCTTTCTTT. Translation: CASSTGTANTEAFF. Full variable domain (outside the CDR3, taken from reference TRBV5-1 and TRBJ1-1): KAGVTQTPRYLIKTRGQQVTLSCSPISGHRSVSWYQQTPGQGLQFLFEYFSETQRNKGNFPGRFSGRQFSNSRSEMNVSTLELGDSALYLCASSTGTANTEAFFGQGTRLTVV.

The chain has TRBV5-1 and TRBJ2-3; the match to TRBD1 covers 7 bases. This CDR3 is built from 14 residues. The V and J ends lost 3 bases and 1 base, in that order; junction bases with no gene match: 2. Germline assignment: CDR1 SGHRS and CDR2 YFSETQ. The CDR3 DNA is TGCGCCAGCAGCTCCACAGGGGGCACAGATACGCAGTATTTT. Translating it yields CASSSTGGTDTQYF. Together with reference TRBV5-1 and TRBJ2-3, the CDR3 gives the full variable domain: KAGVTQTPRYLIKTRGQQVTLSCSPISGHRSVSWYQQTPGQGLQFLFEYFSETQRNKGNFPGRFSGRQFSNSRSEMNVSTLELGDSALYLCASSSTGGTDTQYFGPGTRLTVL.

The chain combines TRBV30 with TRBJ1-4; the match to TRBD1 covers 7 bases. This CDR3 spans 15 amino acids. Germline loops: CDR1 GTSNPN, CDR2 SVGIG (reference sequence). V lost 5 bases and J lost 5; bases outside the gene matches: 11. CDR3 nucleotide sequence: TGTGCCTGGGAACAGGGGCTCGGCGCCAATGAAAAACTGTTTTTT. Translated: CAWEQGLGANEKLFF.

The chain uses TRBV4-1 and TRBJ2-3, with D possibly matching TRBD1 (6 bases). Germline V lookup: CDR1 MGHRA, CDR2 YSYEKL. The CDR3 spans 14 residues. The V and J ends lost 4 bases and 3 bases respectively, with 11 bases between them. CDR3 region: CASSRGQGTDTQYF. The CDR3 nucleotides read TGCGCCAGCAGCCGTGGGCAGGGGACAGATACGCAGTATTTT.